The 8 T cell receptor beta chains below were found in one sample sequenced in a study of neoadjuvant anti-PD-1 for oral cavity cancer. Time point: after neoadjuvant nivolumab, at surgical resection. Sequencing was performed with immunoSEQ multiplex PCR; in TCRdb, only in-frame clones are kept and a portion is missing. The profile shows more than 30,000 clones, over 30% of them singletons. The specimen was tumor tissue, collected after nivolumab (anti-PD-1) treatment. These receptors were taken from a person between 40 and 80 years old with oral cavity squamous cell carcinoma.

The J gene is TRBJ2-7, the V gene TRBV25-1; possible D gene TRBD1, 6 bases. CDR3 length: 13 amino acids. The germline V and J ends were trimmed by 3 bases and 9 bases, with 15 bases remaining between them. Germline lookup yields CDR1 MGHDK and CDR2 SYGVNS. As DNA, the CDR3 is TGTGCCAGCAGTGACTTCCGACAGGCCATGCAGTACTTC. Translating it yields CASSDFRQAMQYF.

The chain is built from TRBV10-3 and TRBJ2-5; 15 bases align to TRBD2. CDR3 length: 19 residues. V trimming: 4 bases; J trimming: 4 bases; junction bases outside the gene matches: 13. Germline V gene lookup returns CDR1 ENHRY and CDR2 SYGVKD. CDR3 loop: CAISAQGPGLAGGGETQYF. For the CDR3, the DNA is TGTGCCATCAGTGCTCAGGGGCCGGGACTAGCGGGAGGTGGAGAGACCCAGTACTTC.

V usage is TRBV6-8 and J usage is TRBJ2-1; 9 positions match TRBD2. The germline V gene has CDR1 MNHGY and CDR2 SAAAGT. The CDR3 contains 17 residues. J lost 6 bases, V lost 6 bases, and 15 bases had no gene match. The CDR3 DNA reads as TGTGCCAGCAGCTCCCCGTGGGCGGGAGGGCCACGCAATGAGCAGTTCTTC. Translation gives CASSSPWAGGPRNEQFF.

This clone occurred a few times. The rearrangement joins TRBV6-1 to TRBJ2-7; 7 bases align to TRBD1. Losses at the gene ends were 6 bases for V and 5 bases for J; bases not matched to a gene: 13. The CDR3 consists of 15 residues. From germline, CDR1 is MNHNS and CDR2 SASEGT. CDR3 region: CASSGIDRVGDEQYF. As DNA, the CDR3 is TGTGCCAGCAGCGGGATTGACAGGGTCGGAGACGAGCAGTACTTC.

This clone was observed a few times. The V and J genes are TRBV21-1 and TRBJ1-2; the table gives TRBD1 as D, unverified against the DNA. TRBV21-1 is a known pseudogene. The CDR3 runs 14 residues. DNA for the CDR3: TGTGCCAGCAGCTCGAGGGGGTGGAACTATGGCTACACCTTC. As protein: CASSSRGWNYGYTF.

At least ten counts were recorded for this clone. At the DNA level, this CDR3 is encoded by other sequences in the same sample as well. This chain connects TRBV6-1 to TRBJ2-1; no clear D. This CDR3 contains 12 residues. Germline CDR1 reads MNHNS; CDR2 reads SASEGT. Between the trimmed V and J ends, which lost 6 bases and 10 bases, there was a span of 13 bases. The CDR3 DNA reads TGTGCCAGCAGGGACGGAGCTGGGGAGCAGTTCTTC. Amino acids: CASRDGAGEQFF.

This clone was found many times. This sequence joins TRBV5-4 and TRBJ1-1, with D unclear. Germline values: CDR1 SGHNT, CDR2 YYREEE (reference sequence). The V end was cut by 0 bases, the J end by 5 bases, with 11 bases between. The CDR3 length is 14 residues. DNA of the CDR3: TGTGCCAGCAGCTTGGAGGCCGGGAGGACTGAAGCTTTCTTT. Translated, it gives CASSLEAGRTEAFF.

This clone was found a few times. The chain combines TRBV4-1 with TRBJ2-7; 11 bases agree with TRBD2. The germline V gene encodes CDR1 MGHRA and CDR2 YSYEKL. Germline trimming cut 1 base from V and 3 bases from J; bases unmatched to any gene: 14. The CDR3 consists of 19 residues. CDR3 region: CASSQGGLAAPKGGYEQYF. CDR3 in DNA: TGCGCCAGCAGCCAAGGGGGACTAGCGGCTCCAAAAGGGGGCTACGAGCAGTACTTC.